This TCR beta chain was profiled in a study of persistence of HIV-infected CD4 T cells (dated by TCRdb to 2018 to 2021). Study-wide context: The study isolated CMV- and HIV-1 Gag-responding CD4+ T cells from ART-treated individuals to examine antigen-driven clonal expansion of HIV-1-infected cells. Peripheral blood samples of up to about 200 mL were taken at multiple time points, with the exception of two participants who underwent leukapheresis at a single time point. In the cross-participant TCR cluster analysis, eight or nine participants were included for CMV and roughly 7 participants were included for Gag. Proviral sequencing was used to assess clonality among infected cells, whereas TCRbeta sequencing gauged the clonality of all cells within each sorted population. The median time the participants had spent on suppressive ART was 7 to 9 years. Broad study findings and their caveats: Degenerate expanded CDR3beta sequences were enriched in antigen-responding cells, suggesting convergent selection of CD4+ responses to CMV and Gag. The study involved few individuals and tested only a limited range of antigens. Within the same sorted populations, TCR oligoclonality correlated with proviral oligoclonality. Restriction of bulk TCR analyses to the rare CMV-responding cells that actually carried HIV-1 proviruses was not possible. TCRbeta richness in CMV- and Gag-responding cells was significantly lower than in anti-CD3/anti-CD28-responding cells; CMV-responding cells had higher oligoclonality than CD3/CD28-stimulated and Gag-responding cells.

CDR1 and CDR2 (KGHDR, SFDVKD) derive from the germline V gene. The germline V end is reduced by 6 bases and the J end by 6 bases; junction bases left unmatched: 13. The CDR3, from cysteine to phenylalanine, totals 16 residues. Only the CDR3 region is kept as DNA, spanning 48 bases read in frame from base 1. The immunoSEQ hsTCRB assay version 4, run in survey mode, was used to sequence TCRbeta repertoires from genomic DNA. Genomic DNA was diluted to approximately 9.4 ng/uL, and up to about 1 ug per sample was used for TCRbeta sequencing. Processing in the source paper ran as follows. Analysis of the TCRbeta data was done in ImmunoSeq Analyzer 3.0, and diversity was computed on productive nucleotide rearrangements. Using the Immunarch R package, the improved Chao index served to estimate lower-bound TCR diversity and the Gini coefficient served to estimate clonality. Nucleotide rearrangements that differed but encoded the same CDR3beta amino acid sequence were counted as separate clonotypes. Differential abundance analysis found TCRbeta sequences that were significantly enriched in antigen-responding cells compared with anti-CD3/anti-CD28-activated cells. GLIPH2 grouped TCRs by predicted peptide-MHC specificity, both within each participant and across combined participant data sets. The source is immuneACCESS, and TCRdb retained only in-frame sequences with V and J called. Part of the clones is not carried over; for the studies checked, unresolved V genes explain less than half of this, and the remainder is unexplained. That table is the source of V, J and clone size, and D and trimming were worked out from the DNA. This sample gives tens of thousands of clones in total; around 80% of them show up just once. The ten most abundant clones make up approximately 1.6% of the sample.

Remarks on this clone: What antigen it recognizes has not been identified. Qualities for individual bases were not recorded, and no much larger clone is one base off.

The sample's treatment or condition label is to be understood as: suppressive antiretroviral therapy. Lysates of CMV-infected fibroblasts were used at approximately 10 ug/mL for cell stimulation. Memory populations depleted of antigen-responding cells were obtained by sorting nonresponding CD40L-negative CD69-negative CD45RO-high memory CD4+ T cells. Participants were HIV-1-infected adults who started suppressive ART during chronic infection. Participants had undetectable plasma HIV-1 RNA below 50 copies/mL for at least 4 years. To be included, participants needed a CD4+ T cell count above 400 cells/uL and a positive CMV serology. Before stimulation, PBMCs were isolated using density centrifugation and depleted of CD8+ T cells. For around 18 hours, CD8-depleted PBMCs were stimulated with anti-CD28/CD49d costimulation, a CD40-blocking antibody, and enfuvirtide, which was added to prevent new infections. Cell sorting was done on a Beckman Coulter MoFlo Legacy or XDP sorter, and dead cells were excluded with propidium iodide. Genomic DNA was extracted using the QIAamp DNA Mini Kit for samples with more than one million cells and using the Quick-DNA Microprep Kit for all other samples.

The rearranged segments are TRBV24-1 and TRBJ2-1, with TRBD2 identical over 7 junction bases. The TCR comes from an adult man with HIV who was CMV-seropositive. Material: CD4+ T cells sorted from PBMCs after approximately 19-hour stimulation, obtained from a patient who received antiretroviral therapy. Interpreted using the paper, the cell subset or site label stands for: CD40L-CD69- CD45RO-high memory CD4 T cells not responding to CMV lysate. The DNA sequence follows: TGTGCCACCAGTTCAAGGACTAGGGATTCGGGCAATGAGCAGTTCTTC. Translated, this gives CATSSRTRDSGNEQFF.